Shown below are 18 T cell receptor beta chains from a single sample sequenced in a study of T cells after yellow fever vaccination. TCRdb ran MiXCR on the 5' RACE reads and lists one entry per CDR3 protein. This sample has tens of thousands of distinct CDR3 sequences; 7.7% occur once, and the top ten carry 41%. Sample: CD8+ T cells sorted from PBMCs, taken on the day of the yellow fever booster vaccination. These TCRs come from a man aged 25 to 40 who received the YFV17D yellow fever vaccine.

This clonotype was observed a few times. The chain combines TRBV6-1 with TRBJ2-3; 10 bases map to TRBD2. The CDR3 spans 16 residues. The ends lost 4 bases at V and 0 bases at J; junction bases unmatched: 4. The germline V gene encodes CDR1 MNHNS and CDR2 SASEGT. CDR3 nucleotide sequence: TGTGCCAGCAGTGGATTAGCGGGAGGAAGCACAGATACGCAGTATTTT. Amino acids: CASSGLAGGSTDTQYF.

In DNA, the CDR3 is TGTGCCAGCAGCTTGGCATGGGCAAACACCGGGGAGCTGTTTTTT. This codes for CASSLAWANTGELFF. The chain links TRBV5-4 to TRBJ2-2; D is ambiguous. V dropped 0 bases and J dropped 2 bases, with 8 bases sitting between them. Germline loops: CDR1 SGHNT, CDR2 YYREEE (reference sequence). CDR3 length: 15 residues.

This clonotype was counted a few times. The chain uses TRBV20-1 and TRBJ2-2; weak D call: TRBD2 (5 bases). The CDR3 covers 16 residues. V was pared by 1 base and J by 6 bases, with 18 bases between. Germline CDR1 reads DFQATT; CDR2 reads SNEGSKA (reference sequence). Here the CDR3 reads CSARGRGSSAAGELFF. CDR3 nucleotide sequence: TGCAGTGCTAGAGGCCGAGGGAGTAGCGCAGCCGGGGAGCTGTTTTTT.

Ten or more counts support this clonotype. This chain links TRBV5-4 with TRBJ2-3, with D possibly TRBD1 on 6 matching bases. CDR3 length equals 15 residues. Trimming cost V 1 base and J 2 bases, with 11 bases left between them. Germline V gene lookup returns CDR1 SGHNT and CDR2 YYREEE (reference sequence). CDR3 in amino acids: CASSLLGQNTDTQYF. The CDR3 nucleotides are TGTGCCAGCAGCTTGCTAGGACAGAACACAGATACGCAGTATTTT. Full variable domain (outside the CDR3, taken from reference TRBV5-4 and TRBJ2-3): ETGVTQSPTHLIKTRGQQVTLRCSSQSGHNTVSWYQQALGQGPQFIFQYYREEENGRGNFPPRFSGLQFPNYSSELNVNALELDDSALYLCASSLLGQNTDTQYFGPGTRLTVL.

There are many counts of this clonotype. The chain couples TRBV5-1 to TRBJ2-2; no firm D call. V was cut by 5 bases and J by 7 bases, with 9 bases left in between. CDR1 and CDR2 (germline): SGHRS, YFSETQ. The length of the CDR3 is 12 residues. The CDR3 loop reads CASSSRRGELFF. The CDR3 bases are TGCGCCAGCAGTTCCAGACGCGGGGAGCTGTTTTTT.

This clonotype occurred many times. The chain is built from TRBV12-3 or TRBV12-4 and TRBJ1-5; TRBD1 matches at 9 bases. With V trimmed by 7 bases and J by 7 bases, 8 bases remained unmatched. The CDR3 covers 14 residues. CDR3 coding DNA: TGTGCCAGCACCCCGGGACAGGGTGACCAGCCCCAGCATTTT. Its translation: CASTPGQGDQPQHF.

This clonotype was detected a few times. The CDR3 coding sequence is TGTGCCAGCAGTGAATACTTCCCCCGACCGGGGGGAACCGGGGAGCTGTTTTTT. Translating it yields CASSEYFPRPGGTGELFF. The chain joins TRBV25-1 to TRBJ2-2; 7 nucleotides line up with TRBD2. The CDR3 consists of 18 residues. Losses at the gene ends were 0 bases for V and 5 bases for J; bases not matched to a gene: 12. Germline V gene lookup returns CDR1 MGHDK and CDR2 SYGVNS.

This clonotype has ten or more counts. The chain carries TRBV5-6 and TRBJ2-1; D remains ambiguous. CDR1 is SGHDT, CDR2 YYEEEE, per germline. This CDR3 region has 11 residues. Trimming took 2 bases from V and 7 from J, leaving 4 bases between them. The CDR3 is CASSFYNEQFF. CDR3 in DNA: TGTGCCAGCAGCTTTTATAATGAGCAGTTCTTC.

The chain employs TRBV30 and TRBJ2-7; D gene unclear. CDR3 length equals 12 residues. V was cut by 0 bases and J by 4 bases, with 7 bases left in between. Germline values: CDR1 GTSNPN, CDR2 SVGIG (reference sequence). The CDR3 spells CAWSVTLYEQYF. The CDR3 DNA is TGTGCCTGGAGTGTCACCTTGTACGAGCAGTACTTC. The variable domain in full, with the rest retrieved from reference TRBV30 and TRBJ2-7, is SQTIHQWPATLVQPVGSPLSLECTVEGTSNPNLYWYRQAAGRGLQLLFYSVGIGQISSEVPQNLSASRPQDRQFILSSKKLLLSDSGFYLCAWSVTLYEQYFGPGTRLTVT.

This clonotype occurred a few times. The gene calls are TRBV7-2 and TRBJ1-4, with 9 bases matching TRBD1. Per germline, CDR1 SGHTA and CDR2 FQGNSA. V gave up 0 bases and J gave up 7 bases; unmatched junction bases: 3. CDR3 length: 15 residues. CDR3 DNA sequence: TGTGCCAGCAGCTTAGCGACAGGGGGTAGTGAAAAACTGTTTTTT. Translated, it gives CASSLATGGSEKLFF.

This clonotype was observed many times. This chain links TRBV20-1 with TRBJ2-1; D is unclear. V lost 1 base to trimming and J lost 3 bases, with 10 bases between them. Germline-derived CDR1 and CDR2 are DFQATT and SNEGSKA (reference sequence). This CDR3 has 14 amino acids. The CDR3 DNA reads TGCAGTGCTAGAGGCATGTCGGACTACAATGAGCAGTTCTTC. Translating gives CSARGMSDYNEQFF.

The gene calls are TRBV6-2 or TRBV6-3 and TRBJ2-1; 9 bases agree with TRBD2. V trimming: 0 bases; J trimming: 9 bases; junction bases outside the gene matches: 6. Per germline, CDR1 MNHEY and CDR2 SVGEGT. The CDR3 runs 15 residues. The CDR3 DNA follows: TGTGCCAGCAGTTACTCAGGACTAGCGTTCGGTGAGCAGTTCTTC. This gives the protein CASSYSGLAFGEQFF.

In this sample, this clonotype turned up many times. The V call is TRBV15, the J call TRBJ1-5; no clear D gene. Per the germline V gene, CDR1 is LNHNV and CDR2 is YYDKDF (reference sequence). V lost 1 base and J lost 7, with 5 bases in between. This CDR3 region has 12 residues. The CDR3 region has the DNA TGTGCCACCAGCAGAGGTGGGCAGCCCCAGCATTTT. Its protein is CATSRGGQPQHF.

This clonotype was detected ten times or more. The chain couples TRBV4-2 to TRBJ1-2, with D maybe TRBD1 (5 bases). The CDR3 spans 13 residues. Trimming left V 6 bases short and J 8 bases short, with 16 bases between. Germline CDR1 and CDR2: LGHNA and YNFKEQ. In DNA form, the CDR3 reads TGTGCCAGCAGTCTGACCGGGACGTGGGGCTACACCTTC. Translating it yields CASSLTGTWGYTF.

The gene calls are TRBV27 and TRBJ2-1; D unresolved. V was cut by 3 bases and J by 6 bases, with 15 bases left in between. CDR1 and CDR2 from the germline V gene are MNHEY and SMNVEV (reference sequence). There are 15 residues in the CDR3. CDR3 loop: CASSFSTTAFNEQFF. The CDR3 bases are TGTGCCAGCAGTTTTAGCACTACCGCTTTCAATGAGCAGTTCTTC.

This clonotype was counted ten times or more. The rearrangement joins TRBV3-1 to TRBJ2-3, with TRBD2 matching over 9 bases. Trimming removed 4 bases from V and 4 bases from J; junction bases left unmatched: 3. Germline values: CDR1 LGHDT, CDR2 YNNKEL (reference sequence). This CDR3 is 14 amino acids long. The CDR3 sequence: CASSLAGEADTQYF. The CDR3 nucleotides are TGTGCCAGCAGCCTAGCGGGAGAGGCAGATACGCAGTATTTT.

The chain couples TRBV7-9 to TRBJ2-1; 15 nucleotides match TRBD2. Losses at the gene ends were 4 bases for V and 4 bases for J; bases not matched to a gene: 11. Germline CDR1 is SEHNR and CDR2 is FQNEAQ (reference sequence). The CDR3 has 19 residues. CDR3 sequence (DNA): TGTGCCAGCAGCTCCCCCGGTGGGACTAGCGGGAGGACGTACAATGAGCAGTTCTTC. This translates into CASSSPGGTSGRTYNEQFF.

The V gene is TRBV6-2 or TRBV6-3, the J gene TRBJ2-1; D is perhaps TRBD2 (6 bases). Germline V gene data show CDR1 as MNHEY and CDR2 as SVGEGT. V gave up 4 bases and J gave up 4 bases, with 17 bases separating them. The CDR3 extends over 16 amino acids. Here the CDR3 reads CASSSPWRDQYNEQFF. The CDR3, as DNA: TGTGCCAGCAGTTCTCCCTGGAGGGACCAATACAATGAGCAGTTCTTC.